The 32 T cell receptor beta chains in this list originate from one sample, sequenced in a study of early T cells in non-severe SARS-CoV-2 infection. A single record per CDR3 protein comes from TCRdb applying MiXCR to the 5' RACE reads. The sample shows over 50,000 distinct CDR3 sequences, 8% to 9% of them seen only once. The sequencing input was whole blood. These receptors all come from an adult who was a healthcare worker with PCR-confirmed SARS-CoV-2 infection or an uninfected control (not recorded which).

In its sample, this clonotype was seen many times. The chain uses TRBV7-3 and TRBJ1-6; D gene uncertain. Germline values: CDR1 SGHTA, CDR2 FQGTGA. This CDR3 has 14 amino acids. The V gene lost 2 bases and the J gene lost 5 bases, with 7 bases spanning the gap. The CDR3 nucleotides read TGTGCCAGCAGCTTATTGCCGGATAATTCACCCCTCCACTTT. Its protein is CASSLLPDNSPLHF.

This clonotype was detected many times. The rearrangement joins TRBV11-2 to TRBJ2-3; D gene ambiguous. Germline V gives CDR1 SGHAT, CDR2 FQNNGV. The ends were cut back, 0 bases at V and 1 base at J, with 5 bases in the middle. The CDR3 sequence is 14 residues long. In DNA, the CDR3 is TGTGCCAGCAGCTTAGAAACGGGCACAGATACGCAGTATTTT. As protein: CASSLETGTDTQYF.

The chain's CDR3 is CAISRWREQYF. Written as DNA, the CDR3 is TGTGCCATCTCTCGCTGGAGGGAGCAGTACTTC. V usage is TRBV12-3 or TRBV12-4 and J usage is TRBJ2-7; D may be TRBD2 (5 bases). The CDR3 extends over 11 amino acids. Deletions cut 10 bases from V and 7 bases from J, with 14 bases between.

This clonotype was picked up a small number of times. The chain couples TRBV18 to TRBJ2-7, with D perhaps being TRBD1 or TRBD2 (5 bases each). V was pared by 5 bases and J by 5 bases, with 13 bases between. The CDR3 has 13 residues. CDR1 and CDR2 from the germline V gene are KGHSH and LQKENI. In nucleotides, the CDR3 is TGTGCCAGCTCAGCTGGGACGGTTGACGAGCAGTACTTC. This gives the protein CASSAGTVDEQYF.

V usage is TRBV7-7 and J usage is TRBJ2-7; 10 bases match TRBD2. V lost 1 base, J lost 7 bases, and 7 bases stayed unmatched. Looked up from germline, CDR1 is SSHAT and CDR2 is FNYEAQ (reference sequence). The CDR3 has 15 amino acids. DNA of the CDR3: TGTGCCAGCAGCTTAGAGGCTAGCGGGGGCGGAGAGCAGTACTTC. It encodes CASSLEASGGGEQYF.

The chain couples TRBV11-1 to TRBJ2-3; maybe TRBD2 (6 bases). The V gene lost 3 bases and the J gene lost 1 base, with 11 bases spanning the gap. CDR3 length equals 15 residues. Per germline, CDR1 SGHAT and CDR2 FQDESV (reference sequence). The CDR3, as DNA: TGTGCCAGCAGCTTGGGACTCGGGGGCACAGATACGCAGTATTTT. Translated, it gives CASSLGLGGTDTQYF. Full variable domain (remainder filled in from reference TRBV11-1 and TRBJ2-3): EAEVAQSPRYKITEKSQAVAFWCDPISGHATLYWYRQILGQGPELLVQFQDESVVDDSQLPKDRFSAERLKGVDSTLKIQPAELGDSAMYLCASSLGLGGTDTQYFGPGTRLTVL.

The sample holds a few counts of this clonotype. The chain combines TRBV2 with TRBJ2-3; no clear D. Germline CDR1 SNHLY, CDR2 FYNNEI. This CDR3 has 12 residues. Trimming stripped 4 bases from V and 2 bases from J, with 4 bases between. The CDR3 sequence is CASSAYTDTQYF. In DNA form, the CDR3 reads TGTGCCAGCAGTGCCTACACAGATACGCAGTATTTT. Filled out from reference TRBV2 and TRBJ2-3, the complete variable domain reads EPEVTQTPSHQVTQMGQEVILRCVPISNHLYFYWYRQILGQKVEFLVSFYNNEISEKSEIFDDQFSVERPDGSNFTLKIRSTKLEDSAMYFCASSAYTDTQYFGPGTRLTVL.

In its sample, this clonotype was seen many times. The chain couples TRBV7-2 to TRBJ1-1; D remains ambiguous. Germline V gives CDR1 SGHTA, CDR2 FQGNSA. Trimming took 5 bases from V and 5 from J, leaving 12 bases between them. The CDR3 length is 13 residues. The CDR3 sequence: CASSRQRGTEAFF. In DNA form, the CDR3 reads TGTGCCAGCAGCAGACAAAGAGGGACTGAAGCTTTCTTT.

A few counts support this clonotype. This rearrangement joins TRBV3-1 to TRBJ2-4; 8 nucleotides match TRBD2. Germline CDR1 reads LGHDT; CDR2 reads YNNKEL (reference sequence). The CDR3 has 17 residues. Losses at the gene ends were 0 bases for V and 5 bases for J; bases not matched to a gene: 9. CDR3 sequence (DNA): TGTGCCAGCAGCCAAGATCTATCGGCGGGGGGACAAAACATTCAGTACTTC. This codes for CASSQDLSAGGQNIQYF. The full variable domain, rest sourced from reference TRBV3-1 and TRBJ2-4, is DTAVSQTPKYLVTQMGNDKSIKCEQNLGHDTMYWYKQDSKKFLKIMFSYNNKELIINETVPNRFSPKSPDKAHLNLHINSLELGDSAVYFCASSQDLSAGGQNIQYFGAGTRLSVL.

This clonotype was recorded many times. This chain joins TRBV20-1 and TRBJ2-1; 7 nucleotides agree with TRBD2. Trimming removed 6 bases from V and 3 bases from J; junction bases left unmatched: 8. Germline lookup yields CDR1 DFQATT and CDR2 SNEGSKA (reference sequence). CDR3 size: 14 residues. The CDR3 DNA sequence: TGCAGTGCGGCCAGGACTAGGAGCTACAATGAGCAGTTCTTC. Its translation is CSAARTRSYNEQFF.

The genes are TRBV5-1 and TRBJ1-6, with a weak D call TRBD1 (5 bases). The germline V and J ends were trimmed by 1 base and 7 bases, with 12 bases remaining between them. The CDR3 has 15 residues. Per germline, CDR1 SGHRS and CDR2 YFSETQ. CDR3 nucleotides: TGCGCCAGCAGCTTGCGGGGGTGGGGAAATTCACCCCTCCACTTT. Residues: CASSLRGWGNSPLHF.

The J gene is TRBJ1-3, the V gene TRBV3-1; a possible D gene is TRBD1 (5 bases). Germline CDR1 is LGHDT and CDR2 is YNNKEL (reference sequence). V was trimmed by 11 bases and J by 2 bases, leaving 19 bases between them. The CDR3 runs 15 residues. CDR3 in DNA: TGTGCCGCAGCGAGAAGGGGCACAGCTGGAAACACCATATATTTT. Translating gives CAAARRGTAGNTIYF.

The chain joins TRBV18 to TRBJ2-1; 11 bases align to TRBD2. Germline CDR1 KGHSH, CDR2 LQKENI. V gave up 3 bases and J gave up 7 bases; unmatched junction bases: 8. The CDR3 loop spans 16 amino acids. CDR3 region: CASSPIAGGPGNEQFF. Written as DNA, the CDR3 is TGTGCCAGCTCACCGATAGCGGGGGGGCCTGGTAATGAGCAGTTCTTC.

The CDR3 DNA is TGTGCCTGGAGTGTAATCGGGGGACGTACCCCTGGAAACACCATATATTTT. This encodes CAWSVIGGRTPGNTIYF. V and J are TRBV30 and TRBJ1-3; weak D call: TRBD1 (5 bases). Germline CDR1 reads GTSNPN; CDR2 reads SVGIG (reference sequence). CDR3 size: 17 residues. V was shortened by 0 bases and J by 2 bases, with 17 bases between the two germline ends.

This clonotype occurred a few times. The rearrangement links TRBV10-3 to TRBJ2-3; the match to TRBD1 covers 11 bases. The CDR3 is 15 residues long. Germline CDR1 and CDR2: ENHRY and SYGVKD. The V segment lost 6 bases and the J segment 4 bases; nucleotides outside the gene matches: 6. The chain's CDR3 is CAISEGQGDADTQYF. In nucleotides, the CDR3 is TGTGCCATCAGCGAGGGACAGGGGGATGCAGATACGCAGTATTTT.

This clonotype has a handful of counts. The chain carries TRBV12-3 or TRBV12-4 and TRBJ2-1; TRBD2 is a possible D gene (5 bases). This CDR3 region has 18 residues. V was trimmed by 0 bases and J by 6 bases, leaving 21 bases between them. CDR3 residues: CASSLALDPGLASNEQFF. CDR3 nucleotides: TGTGCCAGCAGTTTAGCCCTCGACCCAGGACTGGCTAGCAATGAGCAGTTCTTC.

There are a few counts of this clonotype. The DNA for the CDR3 is TGTGCCATCCTAGCGGGGGACTACAATGAGCAGTTCTTC. It codes for CAILAGDYNEQFF. The rearrangement links TRBV28 to TRBJ2-1, with TRBD2 matching 10 bases. V trimming: 10 bases; J trimming: 3 bases; junction bases outside the gene matches: 3. This CDR3 is built from 13 residues. The germline gives CDR1 MDHEN, CDR2 SYDVKM.

V usage is TRBV7-6 and J usage is TRBJ1-1; 9 bases line up with TRBD1. The CDR3 sequence is 17 residues long. Per germline, CDR1 SGHVS and CDR2 FNYEAQ. Trimming at V came to 5 bases and at J to 1 base, leaving 11 bases not matched to a gene. CDR3 DNA sequence: TGTGCCAGCAGCCCTGGACAGGGGCGGACTACGAACACTGAAGCTTTCTTT. Residues: CASSPGQGRTTNTEAFF.

The rearrangement joins TRBV27 to TRBJ2-5; D may be TRBD1 (6 bases). V lost 5 bases and J lost 2, with 21 bases in between. The CDR3 is 17 amino acids. From germline, CDR1 is MNHEY and CDR2 SMNVEV (reference sequence). The CDR3 DNA reads TGTGCCAGCAGTCCCTCCACTCGGACAGATTCACAAGAGACCCAGTACTTC. The encoded protein is CASSPSTRTDSQETQYF.

This clonotype has a count of ten or more. The chain recombines TRBV20-1 with TRBJ2-1; D not certain. This CDR3 spans 13 amino acids. The V and J ends lost 3 bases and 7 bases respectively, with 13 bases between them. Germline values: CDR1 DFQATT, CDR2 SNEGSKA (reference sequence). The CDR3, as DNA: TGCAGTGCTAGGGAGACGACACAGAATGAGCAGTTCTTC. Protein product: CSARETTQNEQFF.

CDR3 sequence (DNA): TGCAGCGTCGGGACGGAATACTACGAGCAGTACTTC. Translation: CSVGTEYYEQYF. The V and J genes are TRBV29-1 and TRBJ2-7; the D call may be TRBD1 or TRBD2 (5 bases each). Germline values: CDR1 SQVTM, CDR2 ANQGSEA. The V end was cut by 6 bases, the J end by 3 bases, with 12 bases between. This CDR3 comprises 12 residues.

This clonotype appeared many times. The chain couples TRBV18 to TRBJ2-2; D may correspond to TRBD1 or TRBD2 (6 bases each). From germline, CDR1 is KGHSH and CDR2 LQKENI. CDR3 length: 15 residues. V lost 4 bases to trimming and J lost 3 bases, with 12 bases between them. The CDR3 region is CASSRGAQDTGELFF. In DNA, the CDR3 is TGTGCCAGCTCACGGGGGGCGCAGGACACCGGGGAGCTGTTTTTT.

Ten or more counts support this clonotype. The gene calls are TRBV6-6 and TRBJ2-3; TRBD1 agrees at 7 bases. Trimming removed 2 bases from V and 4 bases from J; junction bases left unmatched: 12. The CDR3 is 17 residues long. Germline CDR1 and CDR2: MNHNY and SVGAGI (reference sequence). CDR3 loop: CASSYGVATGPPDTQYF. CDR3 bases: TGTGCCAGCAGTTACGGGGTTGCGACAGGGCCTCCAGATACGCAGTATTTT.

This clonotype has a handful of counts. V gene TRBV3-1 combines with J gene TRBJ1-5; D might be TRBD1 (5 bases). The CDR3 contains 15 residues. Trimming removed 2 bases from V and 0 bases from J, with 8 bases in between. CDR1 is LGHDT and CDR2 is YNNKEL in the germline V gene (reference sequence). CDR3 region: CASSQRRGSNQPQHF. As DNA, the CDR3 is TGTGCCAGCAGCCAAAGGAGGGGTAGCAATCAGCCCCAGCATTTT. Looking up the rest from reference TRBV3-1 and TRBJ1-5 gives the full variable domain: DTAVSQTPKYLVTQMGNDKSIKCEQNLGHDTMYWYKQDSKKFLKIMFSYNNKELIINETVPNRFSPKSPDKAHLNLHINSLELGDSAVYFCASSQRRGSNQPQHFGDGTRLSIL.

In its sample, this clonotype was seen a few times. The junction departs from the called germline gene at one end, perhaps through a read error. The V gene is TRBV28, the J gene TRBJ2-5; 9 positions match TRBD1. Germline V gene lookup returns CDR1 MDHEN and CDR2 SYDVKM. The CDR3 spans 14 residues. The CDR3 nucleotides are TGTGCCAGCAGGGGAACAGGGGGCAAACGGTCCCTCGACTTC. As protein: CASRGTGGKRSLDF.

This clonotype was seen ten or more times. This rearrangement joins TRBV4-2 to TRBJ1-6; 8 bases fit TRBD1. Germline CDR1 LGHNA, CDR2 YNFKEQ. The CDR3 sequence is 16 residues long. Trimming at V came to 0 bases and at J to 10 bases, leaving 8 bases not matched to a gene. This chain's CDR3 is CASSQEGDRGYSPLHF. The CDR3 DNA sequence: TGTGCCAGCAGCCAAGAGGGAGACAGGGGCTACTCACCCCTCCACTTT.

The chain links TRBV28 to TRBJ2-1; 9 bases are a match to TRBD2. The V gene end was trimmed by 2 bases and the J gene end by 8 bases; junction bases not matched to a gene: 16. The CDR3 covers 18 residues. The V gene's germline CDR1 is MDHEN and CDR2 SYDVKM. Here the CDR3 DNA reads TGTGCCAGCAGTTTACCCGGGCGGACTAGCGAAATTCCGGATGAGCAGTTCTTC. It yields the protein CASSLPGRTSEIPDEQFF. Variable domain in full (rest from reference TRBV28 and TRBJ2-1): DVKVTQSSRYLVKRTGEKVFLECVQDMDHENMFWYRQDPGLGLRLIYFSYDVKMKEKGDIPEGYSVSREKKERFSLILESASTNQTSMYLCASSLPGRTSEIPDEQFFGPGTRLTVL.

This clonotype turned up a few times. The chain recombines TRBV28 with TRBJ2-7, with TRBD2 identical over 7 bases. There are 15 residues in the CDR3. Germline V gene data show CDR1 as MDHEN and CDR2 as SYDVKM. J gave up 0 bases and V 3 bases, and 5 bases lay outside the gene matches. The chain's CDR3 is CASSLGGTTSYEQYF. The DNA of the CDR3 is TGTGCCAGCAGTTTGGGAGGGACGACCTCCTACGAGCAGTACTTC.

The chain couples TRBV20-1 to TRBJ2-1; tentatively, D is TRBD2 (5 bases). There are 17 residues in the CDR3. Trimming cost V 0 bases and J 2 bases, with 17 bases left between them. CDR1 and CDR2 from the germline V gene are DFQATT and SNEGSKA (reference sequence). CDR3 sequence: CSARDGLSGTPYNEQFF. DNA of the CDR3: TGCAGTGCTAGAGATGGGTTGTCGGGAACCCCCTACAATGAGCAGTTCTTC.

This clonotype is deemed medium-sized. The V call is TRBV20-1, the J call TRBJ2-3, with 9 bases fitting TRBD2. Germline CDR1 reads DFQATT; CDR2 reads SNEGSKA (reference sequence). The trim removed 1 base at V and 2 bases at J, leaving 7 bases unmatched. The CDR3 covers 16 residues. The CDR3 coding sequence is TGCAGTGCTAGAGGAGTTGCGGGGGGGACCACAGATACGCAGTATTTT. It is translated as CSARGVAGGTTDTQYF.

The J gene is TRBJ1-6, the V gene TRBV29-1; possible D gene TRBD1, 5 bases. V gave up 4 bases and J gave up 10 bases, with 17 bases separating them. The CDR3 is made up of 14 amino acids. The germline gives CDR1 SQVTM, CDR2 ANQGSEA. This chain's CDR3 is CSVGEGYGNSPLHF. DNA of the CDR3: TGCAGCGTTGGGGAGGGGTACGGTAACTCACCCCTCCACTTT.

V is TRBV7-9 and J is TRBJ2-1, with D unresolved. The CDR3 length is 11 residues. Looked up from germline, CDR1 is SEHNR and CDR2 is FQNEAQ (reference sequence). Between the trimmed V and J ends, which lost 1 base and 10 bases, there was a span of 5 bases. The CDR3 sequence is CASSLVREQFF. DNA for the CDR3: TGTGCCAGCAGCTTAGTGAGGGAGCAGTTCTTC.